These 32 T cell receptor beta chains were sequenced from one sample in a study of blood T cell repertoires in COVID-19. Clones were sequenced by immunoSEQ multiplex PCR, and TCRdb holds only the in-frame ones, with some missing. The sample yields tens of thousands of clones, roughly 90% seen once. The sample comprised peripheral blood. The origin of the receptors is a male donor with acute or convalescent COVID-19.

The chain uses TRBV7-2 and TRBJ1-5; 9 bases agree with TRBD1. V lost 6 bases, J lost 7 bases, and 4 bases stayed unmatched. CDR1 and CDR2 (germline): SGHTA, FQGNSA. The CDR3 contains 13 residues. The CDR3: CASSPDRGQPQHF. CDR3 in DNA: TGTGCCAGCAGTCCGGACAGGGGCCAGCCCCAGCATTTT.

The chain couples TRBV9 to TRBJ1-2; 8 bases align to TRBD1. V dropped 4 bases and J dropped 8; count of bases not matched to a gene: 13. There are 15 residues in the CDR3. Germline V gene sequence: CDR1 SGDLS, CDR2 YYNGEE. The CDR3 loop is CASSPTPRGPGGYTF. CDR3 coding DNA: TGTGCCAGCAGCCCCACCCCCAGGGGGCCGGGGGGCTACACCTTC.

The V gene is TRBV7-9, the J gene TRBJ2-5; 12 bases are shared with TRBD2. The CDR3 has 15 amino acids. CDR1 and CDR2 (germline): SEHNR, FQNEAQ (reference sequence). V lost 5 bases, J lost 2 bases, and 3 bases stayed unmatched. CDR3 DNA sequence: TGTGCCAGCAGCCAAGGACTAGCGGGGCAAGAGACCCAGTACTTC. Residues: CASSQGLAGQETQYF.

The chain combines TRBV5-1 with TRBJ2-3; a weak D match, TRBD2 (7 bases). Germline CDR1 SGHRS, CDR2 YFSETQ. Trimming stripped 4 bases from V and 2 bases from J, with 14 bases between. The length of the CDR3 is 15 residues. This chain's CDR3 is CASSGAGANTDTQYF. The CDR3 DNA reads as TGCGCCAGCAGCGGGGCGGGGGCCAACACAGATACGCAGTATTTT.

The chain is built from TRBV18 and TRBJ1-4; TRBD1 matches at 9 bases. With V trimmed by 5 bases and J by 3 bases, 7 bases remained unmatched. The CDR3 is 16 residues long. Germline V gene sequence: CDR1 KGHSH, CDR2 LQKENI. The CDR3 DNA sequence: TGTGCCAGCTCATCGACAGGGGGGATATCTAATGAAAAACTGTTTTTT. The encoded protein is CASSSTGGISNEKLFF.

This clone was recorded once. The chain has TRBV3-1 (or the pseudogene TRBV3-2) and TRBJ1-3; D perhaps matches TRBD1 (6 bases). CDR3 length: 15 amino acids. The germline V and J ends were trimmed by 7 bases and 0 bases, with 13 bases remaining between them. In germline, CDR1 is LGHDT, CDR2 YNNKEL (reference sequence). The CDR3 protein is CASTSTGFSGNTIYF. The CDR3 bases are TGTGCCAGCACCTCGACAGGCTTCTCTGGAAACACCATATATTTT.

In nucleotides, the CDR3 is TGTGCCAGCAGGACCGCAGGGAAAGGTGCGGGCTACACCTTC. Its translation: CASRTAGKGAGYTF. The chain has TRBV11-2 and TRBJ1-2, with TRBD1 as a possible D gene (5 bases). The CDR3 loop spans 14 amino acids. V lost 6 bases and J lost 8, with 19 bases in between. Germline V gene lookup returns CDR1 SGHAT and CDR2 FQNNGV.

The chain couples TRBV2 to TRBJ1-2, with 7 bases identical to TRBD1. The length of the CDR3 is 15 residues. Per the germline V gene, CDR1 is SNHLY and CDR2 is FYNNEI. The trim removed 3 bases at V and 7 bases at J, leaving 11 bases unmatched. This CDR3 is CASSETGSGMSGYTF. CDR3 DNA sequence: TGTGCCAGCAGTGAGACAGGGAGCGGTATGAGTGGCTACACCTTC.

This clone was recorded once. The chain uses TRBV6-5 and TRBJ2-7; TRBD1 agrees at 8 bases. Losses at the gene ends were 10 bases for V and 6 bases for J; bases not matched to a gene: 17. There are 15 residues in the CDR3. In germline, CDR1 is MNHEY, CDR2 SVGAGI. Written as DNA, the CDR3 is TGTGCCACCACACCCTCGACAGGGGAGCTCTCCGAGCAGTACTTC. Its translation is CATTPSTGELSEQYF.

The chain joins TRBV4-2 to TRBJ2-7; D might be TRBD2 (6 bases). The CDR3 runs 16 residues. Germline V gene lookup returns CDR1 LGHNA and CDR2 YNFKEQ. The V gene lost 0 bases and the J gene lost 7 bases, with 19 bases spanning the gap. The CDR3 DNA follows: TGTGCCAGCAGCCAAGAGTTTCGACTAGAGCTCGGTGAGCAGTACTTC. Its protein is CASSQEFRLELGEQYF.

Written as DNA, the CDR3 is TGCAGTGCTAGTGGGACAGGGTGGGGGAATGAGCAGTTCTTC. Its protein is CSASGTGWGNEQFF. The chain uses TRBV20-1 and TRBJ2-1; 9 nucleotides agree with TRBD1. The CDR3 consists of 14 residues. The germline CDR1 and CDR2 sequences are DFQATT and SNEGSKA (reference sequence). V shed 3 bases and J 7 bases; nucleotides not matched to a gene: 7.

DNA for the CDR3: TGTGCCACCTTTCCAGGGTCGGGAGAGACCCAGTACTTC. This encodes CATFPGSGETQYF. The V and J genes are TRBV6-5 and TRBJ2-5; weak D call: TRBD1 (5 bases). The CDR3 runs 13 residues. CDR1 and CDR2 from the germline V gene are MNHEY and SVGAGI. Trimming took off 10 bases at V and 4 bases at J, with 16 bases between the two ends.

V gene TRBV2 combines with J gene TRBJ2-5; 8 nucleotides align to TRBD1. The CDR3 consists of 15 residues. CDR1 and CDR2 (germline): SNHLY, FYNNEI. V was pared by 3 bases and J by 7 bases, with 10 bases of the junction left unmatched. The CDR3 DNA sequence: TGTGCCAGCAGTGATTTTACAGGGGGTGACGTGACCCAGTACTTC. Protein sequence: CASSDFTGGDVTQYF.

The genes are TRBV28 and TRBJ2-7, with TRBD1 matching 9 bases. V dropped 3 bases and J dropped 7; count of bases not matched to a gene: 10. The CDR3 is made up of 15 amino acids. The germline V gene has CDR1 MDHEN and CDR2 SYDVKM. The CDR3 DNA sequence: TGTGCCAGCAGTTTGAGTCCCCCGGGACAGGGAGAGCAGTACTTC. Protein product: CASSLSPPGQGEQYF.

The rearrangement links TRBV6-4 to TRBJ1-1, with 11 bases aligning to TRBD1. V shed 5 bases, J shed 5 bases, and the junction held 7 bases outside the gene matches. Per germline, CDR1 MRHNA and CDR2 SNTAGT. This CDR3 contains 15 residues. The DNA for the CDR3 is TGTGCCAGCAGTCCGAGGGACAGGGGGAGGACTGAAGCTTTCTTT. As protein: CASSPRDRGRTEAFF.

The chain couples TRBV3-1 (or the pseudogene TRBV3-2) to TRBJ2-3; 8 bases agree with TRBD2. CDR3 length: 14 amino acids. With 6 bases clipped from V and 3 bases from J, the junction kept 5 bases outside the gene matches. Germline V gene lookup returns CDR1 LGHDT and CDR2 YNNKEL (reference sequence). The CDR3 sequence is CASSGSGGTDTQYF. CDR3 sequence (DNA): TGTGCCAGCAGTGGCTCGGGGGGGACAGATACGCAGTATTTT.

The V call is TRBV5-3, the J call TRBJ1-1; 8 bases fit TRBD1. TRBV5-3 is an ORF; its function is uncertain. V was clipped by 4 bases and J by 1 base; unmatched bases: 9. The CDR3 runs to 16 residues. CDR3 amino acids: CARSPGAQGANTEAFF. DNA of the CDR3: TGTGCCAGAAGCCCGGGGGCCCAGGGGGCGAACACTGAAGCTTTCTTT.

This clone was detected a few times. The CDR3 sequence: CASSYDGTGGYEQYF. The CDR3 region has the DNA TGTGCCAGCAGTTACGACGGGACAGGGGGCTACGAGCAGTACTTC. V gene TRBV6-6 combines with J gene TRBJ2-7; 11 nucleotides agree with TRBD1. This CDR3 has 15 residues. V gave up 2 bases and J gave up 3 bases; unmatched junction bases: 3. Germline V lookup: CDR1 MNHNY, CDR2 SVGAGI (reference sequence).

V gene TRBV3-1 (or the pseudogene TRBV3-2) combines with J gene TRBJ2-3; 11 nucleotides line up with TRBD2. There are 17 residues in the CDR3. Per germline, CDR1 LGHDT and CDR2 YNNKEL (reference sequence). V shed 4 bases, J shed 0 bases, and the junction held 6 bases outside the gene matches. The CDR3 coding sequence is TGTGCCAGCAGCCCCCAGACTAGCGGGGTTAGCACAGATACGCAGTATTTT. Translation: CASSPQTSGVSTDTQYF.

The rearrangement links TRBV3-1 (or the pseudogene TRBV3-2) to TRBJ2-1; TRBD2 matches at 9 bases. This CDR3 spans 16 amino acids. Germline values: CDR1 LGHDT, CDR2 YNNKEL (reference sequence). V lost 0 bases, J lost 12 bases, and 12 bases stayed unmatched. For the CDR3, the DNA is TGTGCCAGCAGCCAAGATACGGCTAGCGGGGTTTTTGGGCAGTTCTTC. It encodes CASSQDTASGVFGQFF.

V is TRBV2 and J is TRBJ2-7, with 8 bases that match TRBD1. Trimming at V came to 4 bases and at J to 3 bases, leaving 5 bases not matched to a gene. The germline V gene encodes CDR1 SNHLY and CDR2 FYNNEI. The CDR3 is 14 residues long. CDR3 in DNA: TGTGCCAGCAGTGCCGGGACAGGAGACTACGAGCAGTACTTC. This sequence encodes CASSAGTGDYEQYF. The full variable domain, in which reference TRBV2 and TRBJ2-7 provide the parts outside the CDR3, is EPEVTQTPSHQVTQMGQEVILRCVPISNHLYFYWYRQILGQKVEFLVSFYNNEISEKSEIFDDQFSVERPDGSNFTLKIRSTKLEDSAMYFCASSAGTGDYEQYFGPGTRLTVT.

The CDR3 loop is CACPGAGDEKLFF. The CDR3, as DNA: TGTGCCTGTCCGGGAGCCGGAGATGAAAAACTGTTTTTT. The chain joins TRBV30 to TRBJ1-4; D is ambiguous. Trimming shortened V by 6 bases and J by 6 bases, and 14 bases separated the two germline ends. Germline loops: CDR1 GTSNPN, CDR2 SVGIG (reference sequence). The CDR3 runs to 13 residues.

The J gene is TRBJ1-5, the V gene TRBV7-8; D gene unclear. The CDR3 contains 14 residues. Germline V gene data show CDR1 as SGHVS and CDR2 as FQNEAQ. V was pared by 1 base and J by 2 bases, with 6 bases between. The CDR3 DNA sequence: TGTGCCAGCAGCTTAGGAGTGGGCAATCAGCCCCAGCATTTT. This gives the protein CASSLGVGNQPQHF.

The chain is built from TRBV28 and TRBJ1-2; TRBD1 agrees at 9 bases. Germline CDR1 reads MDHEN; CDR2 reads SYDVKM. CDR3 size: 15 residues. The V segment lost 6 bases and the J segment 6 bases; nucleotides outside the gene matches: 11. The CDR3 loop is CASSNPGTGLDGYTF. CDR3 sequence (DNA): TGTGCCAGCAGCAACCCAGGGACAGGGTTGGATGGCTACACCTTC.

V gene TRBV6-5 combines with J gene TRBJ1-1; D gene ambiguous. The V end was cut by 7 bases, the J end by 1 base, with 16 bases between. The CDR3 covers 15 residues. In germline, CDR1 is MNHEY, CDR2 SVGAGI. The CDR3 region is CASTSPGGTNTEAFF. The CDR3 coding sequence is TGTGCCAGCACCTCACCGGGAGGAACGAACACTGAAGCTTTCTTT.

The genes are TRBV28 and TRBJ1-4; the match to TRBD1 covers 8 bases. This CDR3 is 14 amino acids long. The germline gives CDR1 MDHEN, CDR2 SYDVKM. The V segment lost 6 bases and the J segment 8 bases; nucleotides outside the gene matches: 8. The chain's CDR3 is CASSLPTGEEKLFF. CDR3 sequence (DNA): TGTGCCAGCAGCCTCCCGACAGGGGAGGAAAAACTGTTTTTT.

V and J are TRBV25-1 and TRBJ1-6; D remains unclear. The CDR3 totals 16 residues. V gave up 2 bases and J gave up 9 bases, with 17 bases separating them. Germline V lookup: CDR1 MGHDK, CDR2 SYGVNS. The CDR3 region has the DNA TGTGCCAGCAGTGAAATGACCAGAATAGGGAGTTCACCCCTCCACTTT. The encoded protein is CASSEMTRIGSSPLHF.

The CDR3 nucleotides read TGTGCCAGCAGCCCGGACAGATACAATGAGCAGTTCTTC. Protein product: CASSPDRYNEQFF. This rearrangement joins TRBV12-3 or TRBV12-4 to TRBJ2-1, with a weak D call TRBD1 (6 bases). V gave up 6 bases and J gave up 4 bases, with 10 bases separating them. The CDR3 runs to 13 residues.

CDR3 sequence reads: CASSFYEESYTF. CDR3 sequence (DNA): TGTGCCAGCAGTTTCTACGAGGAGAGCTACACCTTC. The V and J genes are TRBV6-5 and TRBJ1-2; no clear D. The germline V gene has CDR1 MNHEY and CDR2 SVGAGI. V was pared by 4 bases and J by 9 bases, with 12 bases between. The CDR3 extends over 12 amino acids.

CDR3 residues: CATTGVGYNEQFF. DNA for the CDR3: TGTGCTACAACAGGGGTAGGCTACAATGAGCAGTTCTTC. This rearrangement joins TRBV13 to TRBJ2-1; 7 bases are shared with TRBD1. The length of the CDR3 is 13 residues. CDR1 and CDR2 (germline): PRHDT, FYEKMQ (reference sequence). Together with reference TRBV13 and TRBJ2-1, the CDR3 gives the full variable domain: AAGVIQSPRHLIKEKRETATLKCYPIPRHDTVYWYQQGPGQDPQFLISFYEKMQSDKGSIPDRFSAQQFSDYHSELNMSSLELGDSALYFCATTGVGYNEQFFGPGTRLTVL.

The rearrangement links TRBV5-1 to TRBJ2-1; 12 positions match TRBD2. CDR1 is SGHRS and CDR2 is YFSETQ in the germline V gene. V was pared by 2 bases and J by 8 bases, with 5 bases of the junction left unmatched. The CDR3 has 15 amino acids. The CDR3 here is CASSLLAGGWDEQFF. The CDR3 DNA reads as TGCGCCAGCAGCTTACTAGCGGGGGGTTGGGATGAGCAGTTCTTC.

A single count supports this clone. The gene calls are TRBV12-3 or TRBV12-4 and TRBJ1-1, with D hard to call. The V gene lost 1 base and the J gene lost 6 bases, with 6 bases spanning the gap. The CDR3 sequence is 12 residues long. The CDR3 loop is CASSLGPAEAFF. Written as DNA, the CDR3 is TGTGCCAGCAGTTTAGGGCCCGCTGAAGCTTTCTTT.